Below are 31 T cell receptor beta chains sequenced from a single sample in a study of CD8+CD57+ T cells in acquired aplastic anemia. CDR3 and TCR beta VDJ profiling relied on genomic DNA as the template. In TCRdb, the reads were re-called with MiXCR into one record per CDR3 protein. The sample yields around 180,000 distinct CDR3 sequences, under 75% seen once. The sequenced material came from sorted CD4+, CD8+, or CD8+CD57+ T cells (not recorded which) from PBMCs. The receptors derive from a human donor in good health.

The V and J genes are TRBV7-3 and TRBJ1-5, with 7 bases identical to TRBD1. The J segment lost 3 bases and the V segment lost 3 bases, leaving 5 bases of the junction unmatched. Germline-derived CDR1 and CDR2 are SGHTA and FQGTGA. The CDR3 spans 15 residues. The CDR3 protein is CASSLATGINQPQHF. For the CDR3, the DNA is TGTGCCAGCAGCTTGGCGACAGGGATCAATCAGCCCCAGCATTTT.

V usage is TRBV7-9 and J usage is TRBJ2-7; 10 nucleotides match TRBD2. V shed 7 bases and J 6 bases; nucleotides not matched to a gene: 9. CDR1 is SEHNR, CDR2 FQNEAQ, per germline (reference sequence). CDR3 length: 14 amino acids. The CDR3 reads CASTRLAGVGEQYF. The CDR3 DNA reads TGTGCCAGCACCCGTCTAGCGGGAGTGGGCGAGCAGTACTTC.

This clonotype showed up just once. The chain has TRBV20-1 and TRBJ2-5; a possible D gene is TRBD1 (6 bases). Trimming took 1 base from V and 3 from J, leaving 9 bases between them. This CDR3 is built from 13 residues. Germline loops: CDR1 DFQATT, CDR2 SNEGSKA (reference sequence). CDR3 sequence: CSARVNREETQYF. The CDR3 region has the DNA TGCAGTGCTAGAGTTAACAGGGAAGAGACCCAGTACTTC.

The V and J genes are TRBV7-6 and TRBJ2-1; tentative D call: TRBD1 (7 bases). Germline-derived CDR1 and CDR2 are SGHVS and FNYEAQ. The CDR3 contains 14 residues. Trimming cost V 1 base and J 6 bases, with 10 bases left between them. The CDR3 coding sequence is TGTGCCAGCAGCTTAGGACAGGGAGGCAATGAGCAGTTCTTC. It is translated as CASSLGQGGNEQFF.

Only a few counts were recorded for this clonotype. This chain links TRBV28 with TRBJ2-1, with TRBD2 matching over 9 bases. This CDR3 contains 15 residues. The trim removed 3 bases at V and 1 base at J, leaving 1 base unmatched. Germline loops: CDR1 MDHEN, CDR2 SYDVKM. CDR3 sequence (DNA): TGTGCCAGCAGTTTGCGGGGGGGATCCTACAATGAGCAGTTCTTC. Its protein product is CASSLRGGSYNEQFF.

The J gene is TRBJ1-2, the V gene TRBV24-1, with TRBD1 matching over 8 bases. Germline CDR1 is KGHDR and CDR2 is SFDVKD. The CDR3 is 15 residues long. The ends lost 3 bases at V and 6 bases at J; junction bases unmatched: 8. CDR3 loop: CATSDHTGGGNGYTF. DNA for the CDR3: TGTGCCACCAGTGATCATACAGGGGGTGGGAATGGCTACACCTTC.

On this clonotype itself: A much larger clone lies a single base off, so this may be a read error. V gene TRBV20-1 combines with J gene TRBJ2-5; 13 bases are shared with TRBD2. There are 14 residues in the CDR3. Trimming cost V 6 bases and J 4 bases; bases outside gene matches: 5. CDR1 and CDR2 from the germline V gene are DFQATT and SNEGSKA (reference sequence). The CDR3 here is CSAKLAGGPETQYF. The CDR3 bases are TGCAGTGCGAAACTAGCGGGAGGGCCAGAGACCCAGTACTTC.

The count of this clonotype is one. At one boundary the junction diverges from the germline segment, which might be a read error. V and J are TRBV2 and TRBJ1-3; unclear D gene. This CDR3 is 10 amino acids long. CDR1 is SNHLY, CDR2 FYNNEI, per germline. CDR3 sequence reads: CASRGNTLYF. For the CDR3, the DNA is TGTGCCAGCAGAGGAAACACCCTATATTTT.

This clonotype was observed a handful of times. The chain carries TRBV19 and TRBJ1-6; TRBD1 might be the D (6 bases). V lost 4 bases and J 9 bases, leaving 10 bases between the germline ends. Germline V lookup: CDR1 LNHDA, CDR2 SQIVND (reference sequence). This CDR3 region has 13 residues. The CDR3 DNA is TGTGCCAGTAGTAGCAGGGGAAGTTCACCCCTCCACTTT. Protein: CASSSRGSSPLHF.

The chain is built from TRBV7-3 and TRBJ1-5; D might be TRBD1 (6 bases). Per the germline V gene, CDR1 is SGHTA and CDR2 is FQGTGA. V lost 2 bases, J lost 2 bases, and 10 bases lay in between. This CDR3 has 15 amino acids. For the CDR3, the DNA is TGTGCCAGCAGCTTAGGCAGGGGAGGCAATCAGCCCCAGCATTTT. This translates into CASSLGRGGNQPQHF.

The CDR3 DNA sequence: TGTGCCACGGGGACTGACAGGGGGGCCCTGGATGAGCAGTTCTTC. Translating it yields CATGTDRGALDEQFF. J is TRBJ2-1 and V is TRBV10-3; 9 positions match TRBD1. This CDR3 is 15 amino acids long. Trimming at V came to 10 bases and at J to 8 bases, leaving 15 bases not matched to a gene. From germline, CDR1 is ENHRY and CDR2 SYGVKD.

The chain links TRBV20-1 to TRBJ1-6, with D possibly matching TRBD1 (6 bases). The CDR3 is 12 amino acids. The ends were cut back, 3 bases at V and 12 bases at J, with 12 bases in the middle. Germline-derived CDR1 and CDR2 are DFQATT and SNEGSKA (reference sequence). DNA for the CDR3: TGCAGTGCTAGCCGGCAGGGGAGACCCCTCCACTTT. Encoded protein: CSASRQGRPLHF.

The chain employs TRBV7-3 and TRBJ1-6; 10 bases match TRBD1. CDR3 length equals 17 residues. The germline CDR1 and CDR2 sequences are SGHTA and FQGTGA. V was pared by 7 bases and J by 7 bases, with 13 bases of the junction left unmatched. This CDR3 reads CASITQTGTGENSPLHF. In DNA form, the CDR3 reads TGTGCCAGCATCACCCAAACCGGGACAGGGGAAAATTCACCCCTCCACTTT.

V and J are TRBV2 and TRBJ1-2; D remains unclear. The V gene's germline CDR1 is SNHLY and CDR2 FYNNEI. The CDR3 covers 15 residues. Trimming left V 5 bases short and J 7 bases short, with 20 bases between. As DNA, the CDR3 is TGTGCCAGCAGTCCTATGACGGCCTCACCGGGTGGCTACACCTTC. Amino acids: CASSPMTASPGGYTF.

On this clonotype itself: Its ends do not fully match the called genes, so a read error is possible. The rearrangement links TRBV9 to TRBJ2-4; 7 bases fit TRBD1. The CDR3 runs 12 residues. The germline CDR1 and CDR2 sequences are SGDLS and YYNGEE. The CDR3: CASSSPGQKSDF. The CDR3 DNA reads TGTGCCAGCAGCTCACCGGGACAGAAGTCGGACTTC. The full variable domain, rest sourced from reference TRBV9 and TRBJ2-4, is DSGVTQTPKHLITATGQRVTLRCSPRSGDLSVYWYQQSLDQGLQFLIQYYNGEERAKGNILERFSAQQFPDLHSELNLSSLELGDSALYFCASSSPGQKSDFGAGTRLSVL.

The V call is TRBV25-1, the J call TRBJ2-3; TRBD2 aligns across 7 bases. Unmatched junction bases numbered 11, after V lost 2 bases and J lost 0 bases. This CDR3 has 18 amino acids. Germline CDR1 MGHDK, CDR2 SYGVNS. The CDR3 DNA is TGTGCCAGCAGTGAACCCCCTAGCGGAACATTCAGCACAGATACGCAGTATTTT. Its translation is CASSEPPSGTFSTDTQYF.

The J gene is TRBJ1-1, the V gene TRBV20-1; D gene ambiguous. Germline assignment: CDR1 DFQATT and CDR2 SNEGSKA (reference sequence). This CDR3 contains 12 residues. V was cut by 1 base and J by 0 bases, with 3 bases left in between. Here the CDR3 reads CSARVMNTEAFF. CDR3 nucleotides: TGCAGTGCTAGAGTTATGAACACTGAAGCTTTCTTT.

This chain uses TRBV20-1 with TRBJ2-7; 13 bases line up with TRBD2. The CDR3 consists of 15 residues. The V gene end was trimmed by 1 base and the J gene end by 6 bases; junction bases not matched to a gene: 6. Germline V gives CDR1 DFQATT, CDR2 SNEGSKA (reference sequence). CDR3 bases: TGCAGTGCTAGAGGGACTAGCGGGAGTATGTCCGAGCAGTACTTC. Translating it yields CSARGTSGSMSEQYF.

In this sample, this clonotype turned up once. The chain has TRBV29-1 and TRBJ2-7, with 13 bases aligning to TRBD2. The CDR3 is 13 amino acids. Germline-derived CDR1 and CDR2 are SQVTM and ANQGSEA. Trimming cost V 7 bases and J 3 bases; bases outside gene matches: 3. The CDR3: CSARLAGGYEQYF. The CDR3 DNA reads TGCAGCGCCCGACTAGCGGGAGGCTACGAGCAGTACTTC.

This clonotype appeared once. This chain uses TRBV20-1 with TRBJ1-6; 7 bases fit TRBD1. The trim removed 6 bases at V and 0 bases at J, leaving 11 bases unmatched. Germline lookup yields CDR1 DFQATT and CDR2 SNEGSKA (reference sequence). The length of the CDR3 is 17 residues. The CDR3 loop is CSARKPGTDSYNSPLHF. The CDR3 region has the DNA TGCAGTGCGAGAAAGCCCGGGACAGACTCCTATAATTCACCCCTCCACTTT.

This chain joins TRBV29-1 and TRBJ1-1, with D perhaps matching TRBD1 (6 bases). Germline lookup yields CDR1 SQVTM and CDR2 ANQGSEA. The CDR3 has 16 residues. V gave up 6 bases and J gave up 2 bases, with 22 bases separating them. CDR3 DNA sequence: TGCAGCGTCCCCGCCCGTGGGGCAGGGGAAAACACTGAAGCTTTCTTT. This translates into CSVPARGAGENTEAFF.

This clonotype has at least ten counts. The chain joins TRBV30 to TRBJ1-1, with D maybe TRBD1 (5 bases). V was shortened by 1 base and J by 4 bases, with 10 bases between the two germline ends. The CDR3 has 13 residues. Germline V gives CDR1 GTSNPN, CDR2 SVGIG (reference sequence). The chain's CDR3 is CAWSATGGTEAFF. CDR3 nucleotide sequence: TGTGCCTGGAGTGCGACGGGGGGCACTGAAGCTTTCTTT.

In its sample, this clonotype was seen many times. The rearrangement links TRBV7-9 to TRBJ2-7; D may be TRBD1 or TRBD2 (5 bases each). There are 17 residues in the CDR3. V was clipped by 9 bases and J by 1 base, with 25 bases between them. Germline-derived CDR1 and CDR2 are SEHNR and FQNEAQ (reference sequence). The CDR3 coding sequence is TGTGCCAGGGCGGACCGCCGTTGGAACTGGGGGTCCTACGAGCAGTACTTC. As protein: CARADRRWNWGSYEQYF.

The rearrangement joins TRBV2 to TRBJ2-7; TRBD1 matches 7 bases. Germline V gene sequence: CDR1 SNHLY, CDR2 FYNNEI. CDR3 length: 15 residues. V shed 7 bases and J 1 base; nucleotides not matched to a gene: 10. The CDR3 protein is CASKYRDSPSYEQYF. The CDR3 DNA reads as TGTGCCAGCAAGTACCGGGACAGCCCATCCTACGAGCAGTACTTC.

This clonotype was detected ten times or more. The DNA for the CDR3 is TGCGCCAGCAGCCAAGATCCCGGTGAGCAGTTCTTC. The encoded protein is CASSQDPGEQFF. V gene TRBV4-1 combines with J gene TRBJ2-1, with D uncertain. Per germline, CDR1 MGHRA and CDR2 YSYEKL. The CDR3 is 12 amino acids. Trimming removed 0 bases at V and 9 bases at J, with 6 bases between.

The chain recombines TRBV10-3 with TRBJ1-2; weak D call: TRBD1 (5 bases). Per germline, CDR1 ENHRY and CDR2 SYGVKD. The CDR3 extends over 12 amino acids. Trimming left V 2 bases short and J 4 bases short, with 5 bases between. The CDR3 loop is CAISETGYGYTF. CDR3 DNA: TGTGCCATCAGTGAGACAGGCTATGGCTACACCTTC.

This clonotype was seen repeatedly, ten times or more. Here the CDR3 DNA reads TGTGCCAGCAGCCATAGCGGGATTACCTACAATGAGCAGTTCTTC. As protein: CASSHSGITYNEQFF. The gene calls are TRBV11-3 and TRBJ2-1; TRBD2 agrees at 8 bases. Trimming took 5 bases from V and 2 from J; bases not matched to a gene: 5. Per germline, CDR1 SGHNT and CDR2 YENEEA. The CDR3 is made up of 15 amino acids.

The sample holds a few counts of this clonotype. The rearrangement links TRBV7-8 to TRBJ1-2, with TRBD1 identical over 7 bases. The CDR3 length is 15 residues. The J segment lost 7 bases and the V segment lost 0 bases, leaving 8 bases of the junction unmatched. The germline V gene encodes CDR1 SGHVS and CDR2 FQNEAQ. In DNA form, the CDR3 reads TGTGCCAGCAGCTTAGCCCCAGGGGGGCTGTCTGGCTACACCTTC. Protein product: CASSLAPGGLSGYTF.

This clonotype was seen only once. An end of the junction does not agree with germline; a read error may underlie this. The CDR3 sequence: CASSLGTGNVAAKNIQYF. The CDR3 coding sequence is TGTGCTAGCAGCTTAGGGACAGGGAATGTGGCGGCCAAAAACATTCAGTACTTC. The rearrangement uses TRBV7-7 and TRBJ2-4, with 9 bases that match TRBD1. The CDR3 runs 18 residues. Germline assignment: CDR1 SSHAT and CDR2 FNYEAQ (reference sequence).

V usage is TRBV19 and J usage is TRBJ1-1, with D uncertain. The CDR3 contains 14 residues. CDR1 LNHDA and CDR2 SQIVND come from the germline V gene (reference sequence). Trimming cost V 5 bases and J 5 bases, with 15 bases left between them. CDR3 sequence reads: CASSSTVSGTEAFF. CDR3 coding DNA: TGTGCCAGTAGTTCCACGGTGTCTGGTACTGAAGCTTTCTTT.

The chain couples TRBV20-1 to TRBJ1-2; 10 bases agree with TRBD1. V lost 0 bases and J lost 4; bases outside the gene matches: 5. This CDR3 contains 15 residues. Germline V lookup: CDR1 DFQATT, CDR2 SNEGSKA (reference sequence). The CDR3 DNA sequence: TGCAGTGCTAGAGATGTCGGGACAGGGGTCTATGGCTACACCTTC. Its translation is CSARDVGTGVYGYTF.